These 26 T cell receptor beta chains were sequenced from one sample in a study of liver allograft versus peripheral blood T cells. For the study at large: Graft-liver T cell receptor repertoires were compared against recipient peripheral blood repertoires.

Using its own MiXCR run on the reads, TCRdb lists one record per CDR3 protein. The top ten clones hold around 20% of a sample with 3,000 to 4,500 distinct CDR3 sequences, approximately 16% of them seen once. The source is a human patient who had a liver transplant. T cells may partly derive from the graft donor.

This clonotype was recorded a few times. The rearrangement joins TRBV11-1 to TRBJ2-5; the match to TRBD1 covers 9 bases. With 5 bases clipped from V and 3 bases from J, the junction kept 4 bases outside the gene matches. Germline V gene sequence: CDR1 SGHAT, CDR2 FQDESV (reference sequence). The CDR3 is made up of 14 amino acids. In nucleotides, the CDR3 is TGTGCCAGCAGCGCCCGGACAGGGGAAGAGACCCAGTACTTC. Its protein product is CASSARTGEETQYF.

Sample share makes this clonotype medium-sized. Here the CDR3 reads CASTEGQGDYGYTF. The CDR3, as DNA: TGTGCCAGTACCGAGGGACAGGGAGACTATGGCTACACCTTC. The genes are TRBV19 and TRBJ1-2; 9 bases fit TRBD1. This CDR3 is built from 14 residues. Germline CDR1 and CDR2: LNHDA and SQIVND (reference sequence). V lost 7 bases and J lost 3; bases outside the gene matches: 6.

By sample share, this clonotype is medium-sized. This rearrangement joins TRBV6-6 to TRBJ2-6, with D uncertain. From germline, CDR1 is MNHNY and CDR2 SVGAGI (reference sequence). V lost 2 bases and J lost 1, with 9 bases in between. The CDR3 is 16 residues long. Here the CDR3 reads CASSYPRQSGANVLTF. As DNA, the CDR3 is TGTGCCAGCAGTTACCCAAGACAATCTGGGGCCAACGTCCTGACTTTC.

In its sample, this clonotype is medium-sized. CDR3 in amino acids: CASSLLRLGSVYTF. For the CDR3, the DNA is TGTGCCAGCAGTTTATTAAGGTTAGGAAGTGTCTACACCTTC. The genes are TRBV27 and TRBJ1-2; D remains ambiguous. Germline CDR1 MNHEY, CDR2 SMNVEV (reference sequence). The germline V and J ends were trimmed by 1 base and 10 bases, with 16 bases remaining between them. This CDR3 is 14 amino acids long.

This clonotype is medium-sized. This chain uses TRBV7-2 with TRBJ2-1; 9 bases map to TRBD2. The J segment lost 0 bases and the V segment lost 2 bases, leaving 2 bases of the junction unmatched. The CDR3 totals 16 residues. CDR1 and CDR2 from the germline V gene are SGHTA and FQGNSA. CDR3 in amino acids: CASSLSSGNSYNEQFF. CDR3 nucleotides: TGTGCCAGCAGCTTATCTAGCGGGAACTCCTACAATGAGCAGTTCTTC.

Regarding this clonotype: This may stem from a read error, because a much larger clone lies one nucleotide away. V and J are TRBV7-4 and TRBJ1-1; D unclear. This CDR3 contains 14 residues. V lost 7 bases, J lost 1 base, and 13 bases lay in between. Germline CDR1 is SGHVT and CDR2 is SQSDAQ. CDR3 residues: CASTWVVGNTEAFF. The CDR3 bases are TGTGCCAGCACCTGGGTCGTCGGGAACACTGAAGCTTTCTTT.

This clonotype is classed as medium-sized (0.01 to 0.1%). CDR3 coding DNA: TGTGCCAGCGGTTCCAGCGGGAACACTGAAGCTTTCTTT. Protein: CASGSSGNTEAFF. V gene TRBV9 combines with J gene TRBJ1-1; D gene uncertain. The CDR3 is 13 residues long. Trimming took 7 bases from V and 1 from J, leaving 11 bases between them. Germline V gene lookup returns CDR1 SGDLS and CDR2 YYNGEE.

This chain joins TRBV20-1 and TRBJ2-7; a possible D gene is TRBD2 (5 bases). Germline V lookup: CDR1 DFQATT, CDR2 SNEGSKA (reference sequence). V lost 0 bases and J 5 bases, leaving 17 bases between the germline ends. The CDR3 is 15 residues long. The CDR3 DNA follows: TGCAGTGCTAGAGATCCGGGGTTTGGGTCTGACGAGCAGTACTTC. Protein sequence: CSARDPGFGSDEQYF.

This clonotype is medium-sized within its sample. The chain combines TRBV27 with TRBJ1-6; 9 bases line up with TRBD1. This CDR3 comprises 16 residues. V was pared by 5 bases and J by 2 bases, with 4 bases of the junction left unmatched. Germline V gene sequence: CDR1 MNHEY, CDR2 SMNVEV (reference sequence). The CDR3 nucleotides are TGTGCCAGCAGTCCGGACAGGGGAACCTATAATTCACCCCTCCACTTT. This sequence encodes CASSPDRGTYNSPLHF.

For this clonotype: This may be a read error: a much more frequent sequence differs by one nucleotide. The CDR3 bases are TGTGCCAGCCGCCGGGACAGGGGGTATACCGGGGAGCTGTTTTTT. It specifies CASRRDRGYTGELFF. This chain links TRBV6-1 with TRBJ2-2; 11 nucleotides line up with TRBD1. Trimming cost V 8 bases and J 5 bases; bases outside gene matches: 7. The germline V gene encodes CDR1 MNHNS and CDR2 SASEGT. The CDR3 spans 15 residues.

This clonotype is medium-sized. The chain joins TRBV7-2 to TRBJ1-1, with D possibly TRBD1 on 6 matching bases. Germline CDR1 reads SGHTA; CDR2 reads FQGNSA. The CDR3 is 13 residues long. V was trimmed by 3 bases and J by 3 bases, leaving 8 bases between them. The CDR3 DNA sequence: TGTGCCAGCAGCTTGCAGGGGTACACTGAAGCTTTCTTT. Its translation is CASSLQGYTEAFF.

Comment on this clonotype: This may stem from a read error, because a much larger clone lies one nucleotide away. Because the CDR3 is missing its conserved closing phenylalanine or tryptophan, this is likely a read error. V and J are TRBV12-3 or TRBV12-4 and TRBJ1-6, with D perhaps TRBD1 (5 bases). There are 15 residues in the CDR3. V dropped 3 bases and J dropped 5 bases, with 11 bases sitting between them. The CDR3 DNA reads TGTGCCAGCAGTTTTGGGGGGAGGGATAATTCACCCCTCCACCTT. This codes for CASSFGGRDNSPLHL.

V usage is TRBV11-3 and J usage is TRBJ2-1; a weak D match, TRBD2 (7 bases). With 5 bases removed from V and 5 bases from J, the gap between germline ends came to 19 bases. Germline assignment: CDR1 SGHNT and CDR2 YENEEA. The CDR3 sequence is 16 residues long. The CDR3 sequence is CASSPFRGAQDNEQFF. The DNA for the CDR3 is TGTGCCAGCAGCCCCTTCCGGGGGGCGCAGGACAATGAGCAGTTCTTC.

By share of the sample, this clonotype is medium-sized. The chain joins TRBV19 to TRBJ1-2, with 7 nucleotides matching TRBD1. The CDR3 covers 17 residues. Germline V gene data show CDR1 as LNHDA and CDR2 as SQIVND (reference sequence). Germline trimming cut 0 bases from V and 7 bases from J; bases unmatched to any gene: 14. As DNA, the CDR3 is TGTGCCAGTAGTATAGATCGGCAGAGGGCAGGGGGTACTGGCTACACCTTC. Amino acids: CASSIDRQRAGGTGYTF.

This clonotype is classed as medium-sized (0.01 to 0.1%). The chain has TRBV20-1 and TRBJ1-1, with D possibly matching TRBD1 (5 bases). V was shortened by 6 bases and J by 3 bases, with 17 bases between the two germline ends. The CDR3 runs 14 residues. Germline-derived CDR1 and CDR2 are DFQATT and SNEGSKA (reference sequence). This CDR3 is CSASLGGVDTEAFF. DNA for the CDR3: TGCAGTGCCAGTCTGGGAGGGGTAGACACTGAAGCTTTCTTT.

This clonotype is medium-sized in the sample. The chain combines TRBV6-5 with TRBJ2-7; D not resolved. Germline CDR1 is MNHEY and CDR2 is SVGAGI. The CDR3 totals 14 residues. V was clipped by 5 bases and J by 0 bases, with 11 bases between them. DNA for the CDR3: TGTGCCAGCAGTCCCGATAGGAGCTCCTACGAGCAGTACGTC. Protein sequence: CASSPDRSSYEQYV.

This clonotype has ten or more counts. V usage is TRBV15 and J usage is TRBJ2-2, with D perhaps given as TRBD1 or TRBD2 (5 bases each). This CDR3 contains 14 residues. Germline V gene sequence: CDR1 LNHNV, CDR2 YYDKDF (reference sequence). Between the trimmed V and J ends, which lost 0 bases and 7 bases, there was a span of 9 bases. The CDR3 loop reads CATSRDGGNGELFF. The CDR3 DNA is TGTGCCACCAGCAGAGATGGGGGAAACGGGGAGCTGTTTTTT.

This clonotype qualifies as medium-sized. This rearrangement joins TRBV7-2 to TRBJ1-1, with 9 bases lining up with TRBD1. The CDR3 has 14 residues. Germline-derived CDR1 and CDR2 are SGHTA and FQGNSA. The J segment lost 6 bases and the V segment lost 5 bases, leaving 7 bases of the junction unmatched. DNA of the CDR3: TGTGCCAGCAGCCGCGACAGGGGGGGCCCTGAAGCTTTCTTT. It specifies CASSRDRGGPEAFF.

This clonotype is medium-sized. The chain links TRBV11-2 to TRBJ1-1, with TRBD1 matching 8 bases. CDR1 SGHAT and CDR2 FQNNGV come from the germline V gene. V dropped 1 base and J dropped 2; count of bases not matched to a gene: 3. The CDR3 contains 15 residues. CDR3 loop: CASSLGGTGNTEAFF. As DNA, the CDR3 is TGTGCCAGCAGCTTAGGAGGGACAGGTAACACTGAAGCTTTCTTT.

Judged by abundance, this clonotype is medium-sized. This chain uses TRBV7-2 with TRBJ2-3; TRBD2 matches at 12 bases. Germline V gene sequence: CDR1 SGHTA, CDR2 FQGNSA. V lost 1 base and J lost 6; bases outside the gene matches: 11. The length of the CDR3 is 18 residues. The CDR3 spells CASSLGPSGLAGTDTQYF. The CDR3 DNA sequence: TGTGCCAGCAGCTTAGGTCCCTCCGGACTAGCGGGAACGGATACGCAGTATTTT. The full variable domain, its missing parts supplied by reference TRBV7-2 and TRBJ2-3, is GAGVSQSPSNKVTEKGKDVELRCDPISGHTALYWYRQSLGQGLEFLIYFQGNSAPDKSGLPSDRFSAERTGGSVSTLTIQRTQQEDSAVYLCASSLGPSGLAGTDTQYFGPGTRLTVL.

This clonotype was picked up many times. This chain joins TRBV11-3 and TRBJ2-2, with D hard to call. Trimming shortened V by 7 bases and J by 6 bases, and 9 bases separated the two germline ends. The CDR3 is 12 amino acids. CDR1 is SGHNT and CDR2 is YENEEA in the germline V gene. The CDR3 loop is CASTNPPGELFF. CDR3 sequence (DNA): TGTGCCAGCACCAACCCACCCGGGGAGCTGTTTTTT.

This clonotype was detected many times. This chain uses TRBV30 with TRBJ1-1; D unresolved. In germline, CDR1 is GTSNPN, CDR2 SVGIG (reference sequence). Trimming left V 0 bases short and J 5 bases short, with 13 bases between. This CDR3 contains 14 residues. The CDR3: CAWSVRTFGTEAFF. In DNA, the CDR3 is TGTGCCTGGAGTGTAAGGACGTTTGGGACTGAAGCTTTCTTT.

The gene calls are TRBV29-1 and TRBJ1-2, with 9 bases fitting TRBD1. Germline loops: CDR1 SQVTM, CDR2 ANQGSEA. Trimming at V came to 5 bases and at J to 0 bases, leaving 1 base not matched to a gene. The CDR3 consists of 13 residues. CDR3 protein: CSVWTGANYGYTF. In DNA, the CDR3 is TGCAGCGTTTGGACAGGGGCTAACTATGGCTACACCTTC. The whole variable domain, remainder taken from reference TRBV29-1 and TRBJ1-2, is SAVISQKPSRDICQRGTSLTIQCQVDSQVTMMFWYRQQPGQSLTLIATANQGSEATYESGFVIDKFPISRPNLTFSTLTVSNMSPEDSSIYLCSVWTGANYGYTFGSGTRLTVV.

The chain uses TRBV24-1 and TRBJ1-2; 9 nucleotides agree with TRBD1. The CDR3 contains 20 residues. The germline CDR1 and CDR2 sequences are KGHDR and SFDVKD. J lost 5 bases, V lost 2 bases, and 20 bases had no gene match. CDR3: CATSDWGTGTGLETGYGYTF. CDR3 DNA sequence: TGTGCCACCAGTGATTGGGGAACGGGGACAGGGCTCGAAACAGGTTATGGCTACACCTTC.

This clonotype has a single count. The V gene is TRBV27, the J gene TRBJ2-6, with 8 bases fitting TRBD1. The trim removed 10 bases at V and 1 base at J, leaving 9 bases unmatched. The CDR3 covers 16 residues. CDR1 and CDR2 (germline): MNHEY, SMNVEV (reference sequence). This chain's CDR3 is CAIWTGSGSGANVLTF. The CDR3 region has the DNA TGTGCCATCTGGACAGGGAGTGGTTCTGGGGCCAACGTCCTGACTTTC.

By frequency in the sample, this clonotype is medium-sized. This rearrangement joins TRBV18 to TRBJ2-7, with 9 bases identical to TRBD1. Unmatched junction bases numbered 6, after V lost 5 bases and J lost 1 base. The germline CDR1 and CDR2 sequences are KGHSH and LQKENI. The CDR3 runs 15 residues. CDR3 nucleotides: TGTGCCAGCTCAATGGGACAGGGACCTTCCTACGAGCAGTACTTC. Amino acids: CASSMGQGPSYEQYF.